This TCR beta chain comes out of a study of vaccination and CD4 T cells after COVID-19. Whole-study context: There were six male and four female convalescents, and two of them were Hispanic. Overlapping spike peptides from SARS-CoV-2, HCoV-NL63, HCoV-OC43 and HCoV-229E served to stimulate the cells.

This CDR3 region has 16 residues. The germline CDR1 and CDR2 sequences are DFQATT and SNEGSKA (reference sequence). The ends were cut back, 2 bases at V and 4 bases at J, with 21 bases in the middle. The treatment was: roughly 11-day PBMC culture with coronavirus spike peptide pools or control peptides (ViraFEST assay). Using peptide pools, antigen-specific T cells were expanded in ViraFEST before TCRs were sequenced. Cultured CD4+ T-cell DNA underwent Oncomine TCR Beta short-read sequencing. Using the QIAamp micro DNA kit, genomic DNA was extracted from the CD4+ T cells that had been cultured. TCRdb ran MiXCR on the PCR reads and lists one entry per CDR3 protein. The table records about 8,700 distinct CDR3 sequences, under 30% of them present only once. This clonotype was observed a few times. The antigen is unknown.

Sequencing was done on a sample of cultured CD4+ T cells from blood. The clonotype originates from a human donor with COVID-19. The chain links TRBV20-1 to TRBJ2-7; a weak D match, TRBD1 (6 bases). CDR3 in DNA: TGCAGTGCTAGAAAACCCCAGGACAGTCCTTCTTACGAGCAGTACTTC. This codes for CSARKPQDSPSYEQYF.